These 8 T cell receptor beta chains share one sample of origin, sequenced in a study of chemoradiotherapy in HPV16-positive cancers. Repertoires were generated with immunoSEQ multiplex PCR, while TCRdb's copy carries only in-frame clones and drops some. The table records just under 5,500 clones, roughly nine tenths of them present only once. Sequences were derived from tumor tissue, sampled from a patient who underwent chemoradiotherapy. These receptors were collected from a human donor with HPV-associated anogenital cancer.

The chain couples TRBV10-3 to TRBJ1-2, with a weak D call TRBD1 (5 bases). The CDR3 has 13 amino acids. Germline V gene sequence: CDR1 ENHRY, CDR2 SYGVKD. The germline V and J ends were trimmed by 4 bases and 8 bases, with 14 bases remaining between them. The CDR3 DNA follows: TGTGCCATCAGTGCAGAGACAGACTCCGGCTACACCTTC. Residues: CAISAETDSGYTF.

The sample holds a few counts of this clone. The rearrangement joins TRBV7-2 to TRBJ1-2; 8 positions agree with TRBD1. V was pared by 5 bases and J by 7 bases, with 12 bases of the junction left unmatched. The germline gives CDR1 SGHTA, CDR2 FQGNSA. The CDR3 runs to 15 residues. CDR3 loop: CASSPKTGQGAGYTF. For the CDR3, the DNA is TGTGCCAGCAGCCCAAAGACCGGGCAGGGGGCTGGCTACACCTTC.

Note on this clone: Mismatch with germline at one junction end may stem from a read error. V and J are TRBV20-1 and TRBJ2-7, with 11 bases that match TRBD2. The CDR3 consists of 11 residues. Per the germline V gene, CDR1 is DFQATT and CDR2 is SNEGSKA (reference sequence). The CDR3 spells CSARTSGFIRF. The CDR3 DNA is TGCAGTGCTCGGACTAGCGGGTTTATTCGCTTC.

A single count supports this clone. Other DNA sequences within the sample encode an identical CDR3. The chain uses TRBV30 and TRBJ1-2; D not resolved. The CDR3 loop spans 13 amino acids. The germline V gene encodes CDR1 GTSNPN and CDR2 SVGIG (reference sequence). V was shortened by 2 bases and J by 2 bases, with 9 bases between the two germline ends. This CDR3 reads CAWSTGDNYGYTF. The CDR3 region has the DNA TGTGCCTGGAGTACGGGCGACAACTATGGCTACACCTTC.

The V gene is TRBV7-2, the J gene TRBJ2-3, with D unresolved. Trimming left V 4 bases short and J 2 bases short, with 7 bases between. CDR1 SGHTA and CDR2 FQGNSA come from the germline V gene. The CDR3 contains 13 residues. The CDR3 loop is CASSSELTDTQYF. In DNA form, the CDR3 reads TGTGCCAGCAGCTCCGAGCTCACAGATACGCAGTATTTT.

J is TRBJ2-1 and V is TRBV4-1; 8 bases align to TRBD1. Germline CDR1 is MGHRA and CDR2 is YSYEKL. This CDR3 comprises 16 residues. The V gene end was trimmed by 0 bases and the J gene end by 10 bases; junction bases not matched to a gene: 11. CDR3 loop: CASSQDRQGALREQFF. The CDR3 coding sequence is TGCGCCAGCAGCCAAGATCGCCAGGGGGCCCTTCGGGAGCAGTTCTTC.

This chain joins TRBV4-3 and TRBJ2-3; no definite D call. Deletions cut 0 bases from V and 0 bases from J, with 4 bases between. Germline V gene sequence: CDR1 LGHNA, CDR2 YSLEER. The CDR3 consists of 14 residues. Here the CDR3 reads CASSQDSSTDTQYF. The CDR3 bases are TGCGCCAGCAGCCAAGATTCCAGCACAGATACGCAGTATTTT.

The chain is built from TRBV4-1 and TRBJ2-5; 7 nucleotides agree with TRBD1. J was trimmed by 4 bases and V by 1 base; bases with no gene match: 9. The CDR3 has 16 residues. Germline CDR1 is MGHRA and CDR2 is YSYEKL. CDR3 region: CASSQAWVGGRETQYF. CDR3 nucleotide sequence: TGCGCCAGCAGCCAAGCTTGGGTAGGGGGCCGAGAGACCCAGTACTTC.